This is a list of T cell receptor beta chains from one sample in a study of radiotherapy plus CTLA-4 blockade in lung cancer. Assay: immunoSEQ multiplex PCR; the TCRdb copy retains only in-frame clones and omits some. The data hold roughly 78,000 clones, with roughly 75% observed a single time. The material sequenced was peripheral blood, taken from a patient treated with radiotherapy plus ipilimumab. The receptor set was obtained from a human donor with non-small cell lung cancer who had a complete response to radiotherapy plus ipilimumab. The CDR3 runs from the conserved cysteine through the conserved F or W. The order of the fields is V gene, clone size, D gene, J gene, CDR3 protein, CDR3 DNA. The D gene is left open where the match is weak. A row's size may be missing; if present it is once, few, many or a size class.

V gene: TRBV6-5
clone size: .
D gene: TRBD2
J gene: TRBJ2-1
CDR3 protein: CASLRTSSSARQFF
CDR3 DNA: TGTGCCAGCCTCCGGACTAGCTCTAGCGCCCGGCAGTTCTTC

V gene: TRBV27
clone size: .
D gene: .
J gene: TRBJ2-3
CDR3 protein: CASSSRARLLYTQYF
CDR3 DNA: TGTGCCAGCAGTTCCCGAGCTAGACTACTTTATACGCAGTATTTT

V gene: TRBV4-1
clone size: .
D gene: .
J gene: TRBJ1-1
CDR3 protein: CASSQVARNTEAFF
CDR3 DNA: TGCGCCAGCAGCCAAGTGGCAAGGAACACTGAAGCTTTCTTT

V gene: TRBV21-1
clone size: few
D gene: .
J gene: TRBJ2-1
CDR3 protein: CASNGYNEQFF
CDR3 DNA: TGTGCCAGCAATGGGTACAATGAGCAGTTCTTC

V gene: TRBV28
clone size: .
D gene: .
J gene: TRBJ1-5
CDR3 protein: CASSLSGFNQPQHF
CDR3 DNA: TGTGCCAGCAGTTTATCAGGATTCAATCAGCCCCAGCATTTT

V gene: TRBV4-3
clone size: few
D gene: .
J gene: TRBJ1-2
CDR3 protein: CASSQAYWVGYTF
CDR3 DNA: TGCGCCAGCAGCCAGGCATATTGGGTAGGCTACACCTTC

V gene: TRBV7-2
clone size: .
D gene: .
J gene: TRBJ2-5
CDR3 protein: CASSSRRQETQYF
CDR3 DNA: TGTGCCAGCAGCTCACGTAGACAAGAGACCCAGTACTTC

V gene: TRBV4-1
clone size: .
D gene: .
J gene: TRBJ1-2
CDR3 protein: CASSQDLAGNYGYTF
CDR3 DNA: TGCGCCAGCAGCCAAGATCTAGCGGGTAATTATGGCTACACCTTC

V gene: TRBV7-2
clone size: few
D gene: .
J gene: TRBJ1-2
CDR3 protein: CASSLAEFYGYTF
CDR3 DNA: TGTGCCAGCAGCTTAGCTGAGTTCTATGGCTACACCTTC

V gene: TRBV7-2
clone size: .
D gene: .
J gene: TRBJ1-4
CDR3 protein: CASSSRRLREKLFF
CDR3 DNA: TGTGCCAGCAGCTCCAGACGTTTACGTGAAAAACTGTTTTTT

V gene: TRBV5-1
clone size: .
D gene: TRBD2
J gene: TRBJ2-2
CDR3 protein: CASSLSGTNTGELFF
CDR3 DNA: TGCGCCAGCAGCCTTAGCGGGACGAACACCGGGGAGCTGTTTTTT

V gene: TRBV27
clone size: .
D gene: .
J gene: TRBJ1-4
CDR3 protein: CASSRPTGREKLFF
CDR3 DNA: TGTGCCAGCAGTCGTCCCACAGGGCGTGAAAAACTGTTTTTT

V gene: TRBV7-8
clone size: .
D gene: .
J gene: TRBJ1-3
CDR3 protein: CASTEGELSGNTIYF
CDR3 DNA: TGTGCCAGCACCGAGGGGGAGCTATCTGGAAACACCATATATTTT

V gene: TRBV5-5
clone size: .
D gene: .
J gene: TRBJ2-4
CDR3 protein: CASTTWQPQNIQYF
CDR3 DNA: TGTGCCAGCACCACGTGGCAGCCCCAAAACATTCAGTACTTC

V gene: TRBV5-5
clone size: .
D gene: .
J gene: TRBJ1-1
CDR3 protein: CASSLAGGSMNTEAFF
CDR3 DNA: TGTGCCAGCAGCTTGGCGGGGGGCTCTATGAACACTGAAGCTTTCTTT

V gene: TRBV15
clone size: .
D gene: TRBD1
J gene: TRBJ2-7
CDR3 protein: CATSIAGDRGFLEQYF
CDR3 DNA: TGTGCCACCAGCATAGCCGGGGACAGGGGGTTTCTCGAGCAGTACTTC

V gene: TRBV7-2
clone size: .
D gene: .
J gene: TRBJ2-3
CDR3 protein: CASSPCLRAGTDTQYF
CDR3 DNA: TGTGCCAGCAGCCCGTGCCTAAGGGCAGGGACAGATACGCAGTATTTT

V gene: TRBV19
clone size: .
D gene: .
J gene: TRBJ1-5
CDR3 protein: CASNRDRDNQPQHF
CDR3 DNA: TGTGCCAGTAATCGGGACCGAGACAATCAGCCCCAGCATTTT

V gene: TRBV30
clone size: once
D gene: .
J gene: TRBJ1-2
CDR3 protein: CAWSVLKFGQYGYTF
CDR3 DNA: TGTGCCTGGAGTGTACTCAAGTTCGGTCAGTATGGCTACACCTTC

V gene: TRBV5-6
clone size: .
D gene: .
J gene: TRBJ2-2
CDR3 protein: CASSWDRGPAPGELFF
CDR3 DNA: TGTGCCAGCAGCTGGGACCGAGGGCCCGCACCCGGGGAGCTGTTTTTT

V gene: TRBV5-1
clone size: .
D gene: .
J gene: TRBJ2-3
CDR3 protein: CASSLVRGNTDTQYF
CDR3 DNA: TGCGCCAGCAGCTTGGTCCGCGGGAACACAGATACGCAGTATTTT

V gene: TRBV2
clone size: .
D gene: .
J gene: TRBJ2-5
CDR3 protein: CASRRAGIETQYF
CDR3 DNA: TGTGCCAGCAGACGGGCAGGGATAGAGACCCAGTACTTC

V gene: TRBV5-1
clone size: .
D gene: .
J gene: TRBJ1-5
CDR3 protein: CASTQVPGNQPQHF
CDR3 DNA: TGCGCCAGCACCCAGGTCCCTGGCAATCAGCCCCAGCATTTT

V gene: TRBV28
clone size: few
D gene: TRBD1
J gene: TRBJ1-5
CDR3 protein: CASIPTGGYQPQHF
CDR3 DNA: TGTGCCAGCATCCCGACAGGGGGCTATCAGCCCCAGCATTTT

V gene: TRBV7-9
clone size: .
D gene: .
J gene: TRBJ1-1
CDR3 protein: CASSILGSPNTEAFF
CDR3 DNA: TGTGCCAGCAGCATCCTGGGCTCACCGAACACTGAAGCTTTCTTT

V gene: TRBV6-5
clone size: .
D gene: TRBD2
J gene: TRBJ2-5
CDR3 protein: CASSLAGGPLEETQYF
CDR3 DNA: TGTGCCAGCAGTTTAGCGGGAGGGCCATTGGAGGAGACCCAGTACTTC

V gene: TRBV11-2
clone size: .
D gene: TRBD2
J gene: TRBJ2-1
CDR3 protein: CASSPGGASGGLWGYEQFF
CDR3 DNA: TGTGCCAGCAGCCCCGGGGGGGCTAGCGGGGGGCTCTGGGGGTATGAGCAGTTCTTC

V gene: TRBV15
clone size: .
D gene: .
J gene: TRBJ1-4
CDR3 protein: CATSRAGSAGRVEKLFF
CDR3 DNA: TGTGCCACCAGCAGAGCAGGATCAGCAGGGAGGGTTGAAAAACTGTTTTTT

V gene: TRBV6-5
clone size: .
D gene: .
J gene: TRBJ1-1
CDR3 protein: CASSAGDLTEAFF
CDR3 DNA: TGTGCCAGCAGCGCCGGGGATTTGACTGAAGCTTTCTTT

V gene: TRBV29-1
clone size: .
D gene: TRBD1
J gene: TRBJ1-1
CDR3 protein: CSVVGGQAGKGTEAFF
CDR3 DNA: TGCAGCGTTGTGGGGGGACAGGCGGGGAAGGGCACTGAAGCTTTCTTT

V gene: TRBV11-2
clone size: once
D gene: TRBD1
J gene: TRBJ2-7
CDR3 protein: CASSFASGQGSYEQYF
CDR3 DNA: TGTGCCAGCAGCTTTGCCTCGGGACAGGGGTCCTACGAGCAGTACTTC

V gene: TRBV29-1
clone size: .
D gene: .
J gene: TRBJ2-4
CDR3 protein: CSVDVGGSLYF
CDR3 DNA: TGCAGCGTTGATGTTGGTGGGTCGTTGTACTTC

V gene: TRBV20-1
clone size: .
D gene: .
J gene: TRBJ1-1
CDR3 protein: CSVGTGTEAFF
CDR3 DNA: TGCAGTGTCGGGACTGGGACTGAAGCTTTCTTT

V gene: TRBV25-1
clone size: .
D gene: .
J gene: TRBJ1-2
CDR3 protein: CASSEWSSSYGYTF
CDR3 DNA: TGTGCCAGCAGTGAATGGTCCTCCAGCTATGGCTACACCTTC

V gene: TRBV7-8
clone size: .
D gene: .
J gene: TRBJ2-6
CDR3 protein: CASSLGSLTSGANVLTF
CDR3 DNA: TGTGCCAGCAGCTTAGGCTCGCTTACCTCTGGGGCCAACGTCCTGACTTTC

V gene: TRBV30
clone size: .
D gene: TRBD2
J gene: TRBJ2-3
CDR3 protein: CAFTQLAGGADTQYF
CDR3 DNA: TGTGCCTTCACTCAGCTAGCGGGAGGGGCAGATACGCAGTATTTT

V gene: TRBV29-1
clone size: .
D gene: .
J gene: TRBJ1-1
CDR3 protein: CSVVRGISPGAEAFF
CDR3 DNA: TGCAGCGTTGTCCGGGGGATCAGCCCCGGGGCTGAAGCTTTCTTT

V gene: TRBV18
clone size: .
D gene: .
J gene: TRBJ1-3
CDR3 protein: CASSPPDGSSGNTIYF
CDR3 DNA: TGTGCCAGCTCACCACCGGATGGAAGCTCTGGAAACACCATATATTTT

V gene: TRBV9
clone size: .
D gene: .
J gene: TRBJ1-1
CDR3 protein: CASSYVVGRQNTEAFF
CDR3 DNA: TGTGCCAGCAGCTACGTAGTTGGAAGGCAGAACACTGAAGCTTTCTTT

V gene: TRBV2
clone size: .
D gene: .
J gene: TRBJ2-4
CDR3 protein: CASSEDDRSAKNIQYF
CDR3 DNA: TGTGCCAGCAGTGAAGACGACAGATCAGCCAAAAACATTCAGTACTTC

V gene: TRBV6-4
clone size: .
D gene: .
J gene: TRBJ2-2
CDR3 protein: CASSKYPKRTANTGELFF
CDR3 DNA: TGTGCCAGCAGTAAGTACCCTAAAAGGACAGCGAACACCGGGGAGCTGTTTTTT

V gene: TRBV19
clone size: .
D gene: .
J gene: TRBJ1-1
CDR3 protein: CASSWTERMRRRRRNTEAFF
CDR3 DNA: TGTGCCAGTAGTTGGACTGAAAGGATGAGGAGAAGAAGGCGGAACACTGAAGCTTTCTTT

V gene: TRBV18
clone size: .
D gene: .
J gene: TRBJ1-2
CDR3 protein: CASSPLAGNGYTF
CDR3 DNA: TGTGCCAGCTCACCACTCGCAGGGAATGGCTACACCTTC

V gene: TRBV20-1
clone size: few
D gene: TRBD1
J gene: TRBJ1-1
CDR3 protein: CSARTGAEAFF
CDR3 DNA: TGCAGTGCTAGGACAGGGGCTGAAGCTTTCTTT

V gene: TRBV7-4
clone size: .
D gene: .
J gene: TRBJ1-2
CDR3 protein: CASSLQLARKTYGYTF
CDR3 DNA: TGTGCCAGCAGCCTACAGCTAGCTCGAAAGACCTATGGCTACACCTTC

V gene: TRBV27
clone size: .
D gene: TRBD1
J gene: TRBJ1-5
CDR3 protein: CASSLTPGQSNQPQHF
CDR3 DNA: TGTGCCAGCAGCCTAACCCCGGGACAGAGCAATCAGCCCCAGCATTTT

V gene: TRBV19
clone size: few
D gene: .
J gene: TRBJ1-4
CDR3 protein: CASSFAKGEKLFF
CDR3 DNA: TGTGCCAGTAGTTTCGCGAAGGGTGAAAAACTGTTTTTT

V gene: TRBV27
clone size: once
D gene: .
J gene: TRBJ2-3
CDR3 protein: CASSLTGDSSTDTQYF
CDR3 DNA: TGTGCCAGCAGTTTAACGGGGGACTCTAGCACAGATACGCAGTATTTT

V gene: TRBV5-4
clone size: .
D gene: TRBD2
J gene: TRBJ2-1
CDR3 protein: CASSLAGLVVYNEQFF
CDR3 DNA: TGTGCCAGCAGCTTGGCGGGACTAGTAGTTTACAATGAGCAGTTCTTC

V gene: TRBV7-9
clone size: once
D gene: .
J gene: TRBJ1-2
CDR3 protein: CASSLAVGRDGYTF
CDR3 DNA: TGTGCCAGCAGCTTAGCGGTGGGGAGGGATGGCTACACCTTC

V gene: TRBV30
clone size: .
D gene: .
J gene: TRBJ1-1
CDR3 protein: CAWYGRTNTEAFF
CDR3 DNA: TGTGCCTGGTACGGACGGACGAACACTGAAGCTTTCTTT

V gene: TRBV11-2
clone size: .
D gene: .
J gene: TRBJ2-6
CDR3 protein: CASSRRSGTQISGANVLTF
CDR3 DNA: TGTGCCAGCAGCCGAAGGTCCGGGACACAAATCTCTGGGGCCAACGTCCTGACTTTC

V gene: TRBV30
clone size: .
D gene: .
J gene: TRBJ1-1
CDR3 protein: CAWSVIRRGTEAFF
CDR3 DNA: TGTGCCTGGAGTGTAATTAGGCGGGGCACTGAAGCTTTCTTT

V gene: TRBV4-2
clone size: .
D gene: TRBD2
J gene: TRBJ2-5
CDR3 protein: CASSLGTSGQETQYF
CDR3 DNA: TGTGCCAGCAGCCTTGGGACTAGCGGCCAAGAGACCCAGTACTTC

V gene: TRBV9
clone size: .
D gene: TRBD1
J gene: TRBJ2-7
CDR3 protein: CASSPWDRGEQYF
CDR3 DNA: TGTGCCAGCAGCCCTTGGGACAGGGGCGAGCAGTACTTC

V gene: TRBV27
clone size: .
D gene: TRBD2
J gene: TRBJ2-2
CDR3 protein: CASSLSATSGIRTGELFF
CDR3 DNA: TGTGCCAGCAGTTTATCGGCGACTAGCGGGATACGGACCGGGGAGCTGTTTTTT

V gene: TRBV25-1
clone size: .
D gene: TRBD1
J gene: TRBJ1-4
CDR3 protein: CASSDPGQGVEKLFF
CDR3 DNA: TGTGCCAGCAGTGACCCGGGACAGGGGGTGGAAAAACTGTTTTTT

V gene: TRBV2
clone size: .
D gene: TRBD1
J gene: TRBJ1-1
CDR3 protein: CASSGQGGDTEAFF
CDR3 DNA: TGTGCCAGCAGTGGACAGGGTGGGGACACTGAAGCTTTCTTT

V gene: TRBV6-5
clone size: .
D gene: .
J gene: TRBJ1-5
CDR3 protein: CASRPRSNQPQHF
CDR3 DNA: TGTGCCAGCAGACCACGAAGCAATCAGCCCCAGCATTTT